The rows below give T cell receptor beta chains drawn from one sample of a study of blood T cell repertoires in COVID-19. The repertoire was sequenced with immunoSEQ multiplex PCR; TCRdb's copy has only in-frame clones and lacks some. This sample has 15,000 to 20,000 clones, with approximately 85% found just once. Sequenced: peripheral blood. The origin of the receptors is a man of 80 years or more with acute or convalescent COVID-19. The CDR3 runs from the conserved cysteine through the conserved F or W. D genes are given only for firm matches. Size values are once, few and many counts, or a class for expanded clones, and some rows have none.

CDR3nt	CDR3aa	d_gene	len	abundance	v_gene	j_gene
TGTGCCAGCAGCTTGAGGACAGTCATGAACACTGAAGCTTTCTTT	CASSLRTVMNTEAFF	-	15	-	TRBV5-5	TRBJ1-1
TGTGCCAGCAGTCCTAGCGGGGGCCCGAACACCGGGGAGCTGTTTTTT	CASSPSGGPNTGELFF	TRBD2	16	-	TRBV28	TRBJ2-2
TGTGCCAGCAGTTTGGGACTCCTGAACACCGGGGAGCTGTTTTTT	CASSLGLLNTGELFF	-	15	-	TRBV28	TRBJ2-2
TGTGCCACCAGCAGAGAGGCAGGCACAGATACGCAGTATTTT	CATSREAGTDTQYF	-	14	-	TRBV15	TRBJ2-3
TGTGCCAGCAGCTTTGGGGGCTATTCAACTAATGAAAAACTGTTTTTT	CASSFGGYSTNEKLFF	-	16	-	TRBV5-4	TRBJ1-4
TGTGCCAGCAGCCCCAATCAGGGGGCCCCCTATGGCTACACCTTC	CASSPNQGAPYGYTF	TRBD1	15	-	TRBV7-6	TRBJ1-2
TGTGCCAGCGGGGGGAACTCCTACGAGCAGTACTTC	CASGGNSYEQYF	-	12	few	TRBV12-3/TRBV12-4	TRBJ2-7
TGCGCCAGCAGCCTCATACAGGGGGACACCGGGGAGCTGTTTTTT	CASSLIQGDTGELFF	TRBD1	15	-	TRBV4-3	TRBJ2-2
TGCGCCAGCAGCTTGGACAGGGCGTACAATGAGCAGTTCTTC	CASSLDRAYNEQFF	-	14	-	TRBV5-1	TRBJ2-1
TGTGCCAGCAGCCAGGCAGCGAGAAACTATGGCTACACCTTC	CASSQAARNYGYTF	-	14	-	TRBV14	TRBJ1-2
TGTGCCACCAGTGAGTCAAACGGACAGGTTCATTACTTC	CATSESNGQVHYF	TRBD1	13	-	TRBV24-1	TRBJ2-5
TGTGCCAGCAGCTTTTTAGTTCAGGATGGCTACACCTTC	CASSFLVQDGYTF	-	13	-	TRBV5-6	TRBJ1-2
TGTGCCAGCAGGCTATACAGGGGGGACGGCACCGGGGAGCTGTTTTTT	CASRLYRGDGTGELFF	TRBD1	16	-	TRBV27	TRBJ2-2
TGTGCCAGCAGCCAATTCCCCCGGGGCACAGATACGCAGTATTTT	CASSQFPRGTDTQYF	-	15	-	TRBV3-1/TRBV3-2	TRBJ2-3
TGCGCCAGCAGCTCCGCCGCGGGAAACACCATATATTTT	CASSSAAGNTIYF	-	13	-	TRBV5-1	TRBJ1-3
TGTGCCAGCAGTTACACCAGGGATGGGGCCCAGTACTTC	CASSYTRDGAQYF	-	13	-	TRBV6-2/TRBV6-3	TRBJ2-5
TGTGCCAGCAGTTATCCGGGGTTGAACACTGAAGCTTTCTTT	CASSYPGLNTEAFF	-	14	-	TRBV6-2/TRBV6-3	TRBJ1-1
TGTGCCAGCAGCCCGGCAGATACGCAGTATTTT	CASSPADTQYF	-	11	-	TRBV25-1	TRBJ2-3
TGTGCCAGCAGTGAAGCGGGGGCTAGCAATCAGCCCCAGCATTTT	CASSEAGASNQPQHF	-	15	once	TRBV6-1	TRBJ1-5
TGCAGCGTTGCCGGTAGATACGGCTACACCTTC	CSVAGRYGYTF	-	11	-	TRBV29-1	TRBJ1-2
TGTGCCAGCAGCCCCCAGGGGGCCATCTCCTACGAGCAGTACTTC	CASSPQGAISYEQYF	TRBD1	15	-	TRBV5-5	TRBJ2-7
TGTGCCAGCAGCTTACAGTGGGGCCCCGGGGAGCTGTTTTTT	CASSLQWGPGELFF	-	14	-	TRBV14	TRBJ2-2
TGCGCCAGCAGCGACTCCGGTGGGGGCAGCTATGGCTACACCTTC	CASSDSGGGSYGYTF	-	15	once	TRBV5-1	TRBJ1-2
TGTGCCAGCAGCGGGAAAGGGACAGGGGTAGCAGATACGCAGTATTTT	CASSGKGTGVADTQYF	TRBD1	16	-	TRBV7-2	TRBJ2-3
TGCGCCAGCAGCCGCACTCTGGGTACGCGGCCTGAAGCTTTCTTT	CASSRTLGTRPEAFF	-	15	-	TRBV5-1	TRBJ1-1
TGTGCCAGCTTTCCCCTCGGAGGGACGGAAAAACTGTTTTTT	CASFPLGGTEKLFF	-	14	-	TRBV28	TRBJ1-4
TGTGCCAGCAGTGATGGGGACAGGGACGAAGCTTTCTTT	CASSDGDRDEAFF	TRBD1	13	-	TRBV6-1	TRBJ1-1
TGTGCCAGCAGTGATCAGAGGGTCACTGAAGCTTTCTTT	CASSDQRVTEAFF	-	13	-	TRBV6-1	TRBJ1-1
TGTGCCAGCAGCCCCGGGCGGCGGGCGTTCGAGCAGTACTTC	CASSPGRRAFEQYF	-	14	-	TRBV11-2	TRBJ2-7
TGCGCCAGCAGGGAACGGGGGGGCCTTTTGGAGACCCAGTACTTC	CASRERGGLLETQYF	TRBD2	15	-	TRBV5-1	TRBJ2-5
TGTGCCAGCAGCTTAGCGGGACAGGGCACCTATAATTCACCCCTCCACTTT	CASSLAGQGTYNSPLHF	TRBD1	17	-	TRBV7-2	TRBJ1-6
TGTGCCAGCAGCTTTCAGGGGGCACTCACTGGGGCCAACGTCCTGACTTTC	CASSFQGALTGANVLTF	TRBD1	17	-	TRBV7-3	TRBJ2-6
TGTGCCAGCAGCACAGGGGGCGGGGTCGTTACGCAGTATTTT	CASSTGGGVVTQYF	TRBD1	14	-	TRBV28	TRBJ2-3
TGCGCCAGCAGCCAAGATAGCTATGGCTACACCTTC	CASSQDSYGYTF	-	12	-	TRBV4-3	TRBJ1-2
TGTGCCAGCAGCAGGCCGGGACAGGGGAGCGGGGAGCTGTTTTTT	CASSRPGQGSGELFF	TRBD1	15	-	TRBV5-4	TRBJ2-2
TGTGCCAGCAGGCCCCCGGGGAGAGAAGCTTTCTTT	CASRPPGREAFF	-	12	-	TRBV6-5	TRBJ1-1
TGTGCCAGCAGCTTAGAACTCTACACTGAAGCTTTCTTT	CASSLELYTEAFF	-	13	few	TRBV7-2	TRBJ1-1
TGTGCCAGCACCAAAGGACAGTTCTATGGCTACACCTTC	CASTKGQFYGYTF	-	13	-	TRBV28	TRBJ1-2
TGTGCCAGCAGTGAAGATCCCAGGGGGCGAGAGCAGTTCTTC	CASSEDPRGREQFF	TRBD1	14	-	TRBV6-1	TRBJ2-1
TGTGCCAGCAGTTTCTCGGGGAACGGACAGCCCCAGCATTTT	CASSFSGNGQPQHF	-	14	-	TRBV28	TRBJ1-5
TGTGCCAGCAGACGTGGGACAGCGGACGATTTCACCCTCCACTTT	CASRRGTADDFTLHF	TRBD1	15	-	TRBV6-6	TRBJ1-6
TGTGCCACCAGCACGGGACATACCTACAATGAGCAGTTCTTC	CATSTGHTYNEQFF	-	14	-	TRBV15	TRBJ2-1
TGTGCCAGCAGTTTAGGGACAGGACAACACCGGGAGCTGTTTTTT	CASSLGTGQHRELFF	TRBD1	15	-	TRBV27	TRBJ2-2
TGCGCCAGCAGCTTGGGACAGGACCATTCACCCCTCCACTTT	CASSLGQDHSPLHF	-	14	once	TRBV5-1	TRBJ1-6
TGTGCCAGCAGCTTTAAGGGGGCGGGTGAAGCTTTCTTT	CASSFKGAGEAFF	TRBD1	13	-	TRBV7-2	TRBJ1-1
TGTGCCAGCAGCTCACTAGCGGGGGGTACTAGCACAGATACGCAGTATTTT	CASSSLAGGTSTDTQYF	TRBD2	17	once	TRBV7-6	TRBJ2-3
TGCAGTGGGCAGGGAACTGAAGCTTTCTTT	CSGQGTEAFF	-	10	-	TRBV20-1	TRBJ1-1